Presented here are 18 T cell receptor beta chains from one specimen sequenced in a study of blood T cell repertoires in COVID-19. Profiling relied on immunoSEQ multiplex PCR, and the TCRdb table lists in-frame clones only, not all of them. The table includes 340,000 or so clones, just over 85% detected once. The sample was PBMCs or T cells enriched from blood (not recorded which). The receptors here all came from a middle-aged woman with acute COVID-19.

The gene calls are TRBV23-1 and TRBJ1-1; 9 positions agree with TRBD1. TRBV23-1 is annotated as an ORF whose role is uncertain. The CDR3 extends over 17 amino acids. J lost 1 base, V lost 2 bases, and 8 bases had no gene match. The CDR3, as DNA: TGCGCCAGCAGTCAACCGACAGGGGGTAACAGGAACACTGAAGCTTTCTTT. Protein sequence: CASSQPTGGNRNTEAFF.

This chain joins TRBV5-1 and TRBJ1-1; tentatively, D is TRBD1 (5 bases). The V gene's germline CDR1 is SGHRS and CDR2 YFSETQ. Trimming cost V 0 bases and J 1 base, with 10 bases left between them. The CDR3 consists of 15 residues. CDR3 protein: CASSLEAGKNTEAFF. In DNA form, the CDR3 reads TGCGCCAGCAGCTTGGAAGCAGGGAAGAACACTGAAGCTTTCTTT.

V and J are TRBV4-1 and TRBJ2-1; 12 bases map to TRBD2. This CDR3 is 17 amino acids long. The germline V gene encodes CDR1 MGHRA and CDR2 YSYEKL. Trimming at V came to 0 bases and at J to 7 bases, leaving 7 bases not matched to a gene. CDR3 loop: CASSQDITSGRRNEQFF. The CDR3 region has the DNA TGCGCCAGCAGCCAAGATATCACTAGCGGGAGGAGGAATGAGCAGTTCTTC.

The chain is built from TRBV6-2 or TRBV6-3 and TRBJ2-1; a weak D match, TRBD1 (6 bases). Trimming left V 5 bases short and J 7 bases short, with 9 bases between. The CDR3 spans 12 residues. In germline, CDR1 is MNHEY, CDR2 SVGEGT. The CDR3 here is CASSEQGNEQFF. The DNA of the CDR3 is TGTGCCAGCAGTGAGCAGGGGAATGAGCAGTTCTTC.

J is TRBJ2-7 and V is TRBV10-3, with D possibly being TRBD2 (6 bases). V gave up 6 bases and J gave up 4 bases, with 13 bases separating them. This CDR3 is built from 13 residues. CDR1 and CDR2 from the germline V gene are ENHRY and SYGVKD. The DNA for the CDR3 is TGTGCCATCAGCCACACGGAGGGGTACGAGCAGTACTTC. As protein: CAISHTEGYEQYF.

This chain joins TRBV18 and TRBJ2-1; 9 bases match TRBD1. J was trimmed by 5 bases and V by 5 bases; bases with no gene match: 7. This CDR3 has 15 residues. Germline CDR1 is KGHSH and CDR2 is LQKENI. CDR3 DNA: TGTGCCAGCTCATCTACAGGGGGCGCCCACAATGAGCAGTTCTTC. It specifies CASSSTGGAHNEQFF.

CDR3 DNA sequence: TGCAGCGTGGCAACAGGGACCTCTGGAAACACCATATATTTT. It is translated as CSVATGTSGNTIYF. The chain is built from TRBV29-1 and TRBJ1-3; a possible D gene is TRBD1 (6 bases). The V end was cut by 6 bases, the J end by 0 bases, with 12 bases between. This CDR3 has 14 amino acids. Germline V CDR1 and CDR2: SQVTM, ANQGSEA.

CDR3 nucleotide sequence: TGTGCCAGCAGCTCGGGACAGTCTAACTATGGCTACACCTTC. Translation: CASSSGQSNYGYTF. The V gene is TRBV7-2, the J gene TRBJ1-2, with 7 bases matching TRBD1. Germline CDR1 reads SGHTA; CDR2 reads FQGNSA. The CDR3 is 14 residues long. Trimming took 4 bases from V and 0 from J; bases not matched to a gene: 2.

The rearrangement joins TRBV11-2 to TRBJ1-4; D call uncertain. V was pared by 0 bases and J by 9 bases, with 5 bases between. Germline CDR1 reads SGHAT; CDR2 reads FQNNGV. This CDR3 comprises 12 residues. The CDR3: CASSLEIKKLFF. The CDR3, as DNA: TGTGCCAGCAGCTTAGAAATCAAAAAACTGTTTTTT.

The sample holds one count of this clone. This chain connects TRBV5-1 to TRBJ2-5; TRBD2 might be the D (5 bases). CDR1 is SGHRS and CDR2 is YFSETQ in the germline V gene. There are 14 residues in the CDR3. V was trimmed by 0 bases and J by 4 bases, leaving 10 bases between them. In DNA form, the CDR3 reads TGCGCCAGCAGCTTGGTTTCGGGGTCAGAGACCCAGTACTTC. Residues: CASSLVSGSETQYF.

The chain uses TRBV7-8 and TRBJ2-1; D might be TRBD1 (6 bases). V was shortened by 4 bases and J by 7 bases, with 17 bases between the two germline ends. The CDR3 runs 15 residues. CDR1 is SGHVS and CDR2 is FQNEAQ in the germline V gene. CDR3 protein: CASSSRAFQGNEQFF. Written as DNA, the CDR3 is TGTGCCAGCAGCTCGAGGGCTTTCCAGGGGAATGAGCAGTTCTTC.

The rearrangement joins TRBV21-1 to TRBJ1-6; TRBD1 reflects the table's D call only, with no check against the DNA. TRBV21-1 is termed a pseudogene. The CDR3 is made up of 16 amino acids. The CDR3 loop is CARSNQGVDFDSPLHF. As DNA, the CDR3 is TGTGCCAGGTCCAATCAGGGGGTCGACTTTGATTCACCCCTCCACTTT.

The chain uses TRBV12-3 or TRBV12-4 and TRBJ1-1; D is possibly TRBD1 (5 bases). V dropped 6 bases and J dropped 1 base, with 9 bases sitting between them. CDR3 size: 13 residues. The chain's CDR3 is CASRLQANTEAFF. The CDR3, as DNA: TGTGCCAGCAGATTACAGGCGAACACTGAAGCTTTCTTT.

The DNA for the CDR3 is TGTGCCAGCAGTGAGAGGGGGGGCTACGAGCAGTACTTC. It encodes CASSERGGYEQYF. V usage is TRBV2 and J usage is TRBJ2-7; maybe TRBD2 (7 bases). Germline loops: CDR1 SNHLY, CDR2 FYNNEI. Trimming left V 3 bases short and J 3 bases short, with 9 bases between. The CDR3 loop spans 13 amino acids.

This chain uses TRBV7-3 with TRBJ1-1; 10 bases map to TRBD1. The germline V gene has CDR1 SGHTA and CDR2 FQGTGA. This CDR3 has 14 residues. J gave up 6 bases and V 5 bases, and 6 bases lay outside the gene matches. The chain's CDR3 is CASSAGQGLAEAFF. The DNA of the CDR3 is TGTGCCAGCAGCGCGGGACAGGGGTTGGCTGAAGCTTTCTTT.

This clone has only one observation. The genes are TRBV9 and TRBJ2-7, with D possibly TRBD1 on 6 matching bases. Trimming removed 4 bases from V and 3 bases from J, with 11 bases in between. There are 13 residues in the CDR3. Germline V gene sequence: CDR1 SGDLS, CDR2 YYNGEE. CDR3 amino acids: CASSPPDSYEQYF. The CDR3 coding sequence is TGTGCCAGCAGCCCGCCGGACAGCTACGAGCAGTACTTC.

The rearrangement links TRBV15 to TRBJ2-1, with 13 bases aligning to TRBD2. Germline V gene data show CDR1 as LNHNV and CDR2 as YYDKDF (reference sequence). V lost 4 bases, J lost 8 bases, and 8 bases stayed unmatched. This CDR3 comprises 16 residues. The CDR3 loop reads CATSMRTSGRYHEQFF. For the CDR3, the DNA is TGTGCCACCAGCATGAGGACTAGCGGGAGATATCATGAGCAGTTCTTC.

This sequence joins TRBV5-6 and TRBJ2-7, with D possibly being TRBD2 (6 bases). Germline V gene sequence: CDR1 SGHDT, CDR2 YYEEEE. The CDR3 totals 15 residues. The V end was cut by 4 bases, the J end by 3 bases, with 17 bases between. CDR3 residues: CASSVREFYNYEQYF. CDR3 coding DNA: TGTGCCAGCAGCGTACGGGAGTTCTATAACTACGAGCAGTACTTC.